A selection of T cell receptor beta chains follows, all from one sample in a study of cytomegalovirus exposure and HLA in healthy donors. This table comes from immunoSEQ multiplex PCR, and its TCRdb copy is limited to in-frame clones, with some not included. The repertoire includes approximately 90,000 clones, around 74% of them detected once, and roughly 2% sits in the top ten. Sequenced input: PBMCs. The receptors were sampled from a boy aged 5-17 years in good health and CMV-seronegative. Each CDR3 is given with its conserved first and last residue. The order of the fields is V gene, J gene, CDR3 protein.

V: TRBV7-9; J: TRBJ2-7; CDR3: CASSFPAGNYEQYF
V: TRBV7-8; J: TRBJ1-5; CDR3: CASSRRPYRLNQPQHF
V: TRBV19; J: TRBJ1-1; CDR3: CASSIPSDRAGTEAFF
V: TRBV9; J: TRBJ1-2; CDR3: CASSVVQGINGYTF
V: TRBV14; J: TRBJ1-3; CDR3: CASSQDGRGGNTIYF
V: TRBV23-1; J: TRBJ2-1; CDR3: CASRLTGHEQFF
V: TRBV4-1; J: TRBJ2-2; CDR3: CASSQETDPFTGELFF
V: TRBV9; J: TRBJ1-2; CDR3: CASSVALNYGYTF
V: TRBV29-1; J: TRBJ2-1; CDR3: CSVQLRTWRNEQFF
V: TRBV29-1; J: TRBJ2-2; CDR3: CSVEGEDRNTGELFF
V: TRBV11-1; J: TRBJ2-2; CDR3: CASSLQGSVGELFF
V: TRBV7-9; J: TRBJ1-6; CDR3: CASSATQSSYNSPLHF
V: TRBV9; J: TRBJ2-5; CDR3: CASSVTPRGETQYF
V: TRBV29-1; J: TRBJ2-6; CDR3: CSVYGANVLTF
V: TRBV4-1; J: TRBJ1-2; CDR3: CASSQGRAFGQTGYGYTF
V: TRBV6-5; J: TRBJ2-5; CDR3: CASSPGLAGEETQYF
V: TRBV13; J: TRBJ2-5; CDR3: CASSSGTGKETQYF
V: TRBV18; J: TRBJ1-5; CDR3: CASTGVRYQPQHF
V: TRBV27; J: TRBJ2-1; CDR3: CASRSLPSSYNEQFF
V: TRBV18; J: TRBJ1-5; CDR3: CASSLNRVNQPQHF
V: TRBV28; J: TRBJ1-6; CDR3: CASSLIGNSGGTLHF
V: TRBV19; J: TRBJ2-3; CDR3: CASSMGLDTQYF
V: TRBV6-5; J: TRBJ1-5; CDR3: CASSPLAGSQPQHF
V: TRBV4-1; J: TRBJ1-1; CDR3: CASSQVGQGNTEAFF
V: TRBV29-1; J: TRBJ1-1; CDR3: CSVEVGVGGGPEAFF
V: TRBV7-3; J: TRBJ2-2; CDR3: CASSPGLTGELFF
V: TRBV9; J: TRBJ2-1; CDR3: CASSARGQGQFF
V: TRBV6-1; J: TRBJ1-5; CDR3: CASSEWAFQPQHF
V: TRBV4-1; J: TRBJ2-3; CDR3: CASSQVGPDSHTQYF